The rows below give T cell receptor beta chains drawn from one sample of a study of T cell repertoires in cytomegalovirus infection. TCRdb ran MiXCR on the reads and lists one entry per CDR3 protein. The sample consists of approximately 1,000,000 distinct CDR3 sequences, around 30% of them appearing once. These TCRs are of unknown antigen specificity. The specimen was cultured CD8+ T cells from PBMCs, collected from culture after CMV antigen stimulation. The receptors derive from a human donor in good health (CMV status not recorded). Some clones in this sample may be carry-over from other donors' samples. CDR3s include the opening cysteine and the closing phenylalanine or tryptophan. Fields, in order: J gene, V gene, clone size, D gene, CDR3 protein, CDR3 DNA. D genes are given only for firm matches. Rows may omit the clone size; those that give it use once, few, many or a size class.

TRBJ2-5 | TRBV5-8 | - | - | CASSLTGQSPGETQYF | TGTGCCAGCAGCCTGACAGGACAATCTCCTGGGGAGACCCAGTACTTC
TRBJ1-1 | TRBV27 | - | - | CASSVQGKSTEAFF | TGTGCCAGCAGCGTCCAGGGGAAATCCACTGAAGCTTTCTTT
TRBJ2-5 | TRBV12-3/TRBV12-4 | - | - | CASSLDFEQGRETQYF | TGTGCCAGCAGCTTAGATTTCGAACAGGGTCGGGAGACCCAGTACTTC
TRBJ2-1 | TRBV7-2 | many | TRBD2 | CASSFRLAGGPNEQFF | TGTGCCAGCAGCTTCAGACTAGCGGGGGGCCCCAATGAGCAGTTCTTC
TRBJ2-3 | TRBV7-6 | many | - | CASSASSGTDTQYF | TGTGCCAGCAGCGCCTCTAGTGGCACAGATACGCAGTATTTT
TRBJ1-6 | TRBV7-6 | - | - | CAGSLRGPIQALHF | TGTGCCGGCAGCTTGAGGGGACCAATTCAGGCCCTCCACTTT
TRBJ2-7 | TRBV20-1 | few | TRBD2 | CSARPLGGRGTYEQYF | TGCAGTGCTAGACCTCTCGGTGGGCGGGGGACCTACGAGCAGTACTTC
TRBJ2-3 | TRBV19 | few | TRBD1 | CASSHDRGTDTQYF | TGTGCCAGTAGTCACGACAGGGGGACAGATACGCAGTATTTT
TRBJ1-4 | TRBV7-2 | few | TRBD1 | CASSLDWVGTVDEKLFF | TGTGCCAGCAGCTTAGACTGGGTCGGGACAGTTGATGAAAAACTGTTTTTT
TRBJ2-3 | TRBV7-8 | few | TRBD1 | CASSFPRDRGQRTDTQYF | TGTGCCAGCAGCTTCCCTCGGGACAGGGGGCAGCGCACAGATACGCAGTATTTT
TRBJ2-4 | TRBV7-6 | - | TRBD1 | CASSRPHDEGASDKNIQYF | TGTGCCAGCTCCCGCCCCCATGACGAGGGGGCGAGTGACAAAAACATTCAGTACTTC
TRBJ2-5 | TRBV7-9 | - | - | CASSLVGRRQETQYF | TGTGCCAGCAGCTTAGTTGGCAGGAGACAAGAGACCCAGTACTTC
TRBJ1-1 | TRBV5-1 | few | TRBD1 | CASSRTGTGGLGNTEAFF | TGCGCCAGCAGCCGGACCGGGACAGGGGGTTTGGGGAACACTGAAGCTTTCTTT
TRBJ2-1 | TRBV9 | - | TRBD2 | CASSVEFGSGVYNEQFF | TGTGCCAGCAGCGTAGAATTCGGTAGCGGGGTCTACAATGAGCAGTTCTTC
TRBJ2-5 | TRBV7-8 | - | TRBD1 | CASSLDYLDRGLETQYF | TGTGCCAGCAGCTTAGATTATCTGGACAGGGGGCTGGAGACCCAGTACTTC
TRBJ2-7 | TRBV7-9 | - | - | CASGGSEPRDYEQYF | TGTGCCAGCGGGGGGTCGGAGCCACGGGACTACGAGCAGTACTTC
TRBJ1-6 | TRBV6-5 | - | - | CASSYQSSYNSPLHF | TGTGCCAGCAGTTACCAGAGCTCCTATAATTCACCCCTCCACTTT